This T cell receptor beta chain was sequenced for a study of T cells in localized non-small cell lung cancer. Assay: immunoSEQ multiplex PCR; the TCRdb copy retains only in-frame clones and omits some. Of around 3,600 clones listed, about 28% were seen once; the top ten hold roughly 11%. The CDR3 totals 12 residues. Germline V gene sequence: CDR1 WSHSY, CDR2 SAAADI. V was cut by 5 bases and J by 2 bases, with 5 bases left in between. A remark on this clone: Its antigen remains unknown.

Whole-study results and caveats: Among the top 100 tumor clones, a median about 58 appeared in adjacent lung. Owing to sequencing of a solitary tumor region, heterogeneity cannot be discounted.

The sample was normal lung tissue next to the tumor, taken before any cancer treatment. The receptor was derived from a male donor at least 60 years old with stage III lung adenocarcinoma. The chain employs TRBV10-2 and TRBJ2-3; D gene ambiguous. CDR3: CASSPSTDTQYF. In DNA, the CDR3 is TGCGCCAGCAGTCCCTCCACAGATACGCAGTATTTT.